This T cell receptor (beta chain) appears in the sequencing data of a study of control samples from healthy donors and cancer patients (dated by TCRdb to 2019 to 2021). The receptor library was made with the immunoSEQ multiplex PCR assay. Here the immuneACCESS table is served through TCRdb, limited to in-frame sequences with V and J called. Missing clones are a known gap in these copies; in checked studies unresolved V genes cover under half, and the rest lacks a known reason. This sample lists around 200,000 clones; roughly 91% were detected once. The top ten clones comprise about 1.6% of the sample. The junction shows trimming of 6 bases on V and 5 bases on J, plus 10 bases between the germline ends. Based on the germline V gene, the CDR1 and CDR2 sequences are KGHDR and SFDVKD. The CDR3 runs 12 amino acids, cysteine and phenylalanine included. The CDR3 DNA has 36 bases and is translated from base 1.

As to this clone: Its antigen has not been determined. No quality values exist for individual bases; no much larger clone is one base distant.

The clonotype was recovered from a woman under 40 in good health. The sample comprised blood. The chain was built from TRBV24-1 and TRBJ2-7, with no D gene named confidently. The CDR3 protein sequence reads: CATSQSGDEQYF. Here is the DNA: TGTGCCACCAGTCAATCGGGTGACGAGCAGTACTTC.